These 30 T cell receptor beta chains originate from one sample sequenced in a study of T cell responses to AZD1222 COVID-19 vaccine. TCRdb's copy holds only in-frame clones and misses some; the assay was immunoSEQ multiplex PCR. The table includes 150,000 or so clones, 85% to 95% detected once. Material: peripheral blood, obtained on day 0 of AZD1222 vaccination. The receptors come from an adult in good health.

The CDR3 bases are TGTGCCAGCTCACCATCGGGCGGGAGGGCCTCCTACGAGCAGTACTTC. It is translated as CASSPSGGRASYEQYF. The rearrangement joins TRBV18 to TRBJ2-7; TRBD2 matches at 9 bases. The germline CDR1 and CDR2 sequences are KGHSH and LQKENI. The CDR3 totals 16 residues. J lost 0 bases, V lost 2 bases, and 5 bases had no gene match.

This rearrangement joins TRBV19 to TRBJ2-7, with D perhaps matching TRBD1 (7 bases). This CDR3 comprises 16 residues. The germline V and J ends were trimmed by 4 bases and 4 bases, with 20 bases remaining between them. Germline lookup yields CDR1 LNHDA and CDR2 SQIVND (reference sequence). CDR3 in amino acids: CASSTPWGARGYEQYF. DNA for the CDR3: TGTGCCAGTAGTACCCCGTGGGGGGCCAGGGGGTACGAGCAGTACTTC.

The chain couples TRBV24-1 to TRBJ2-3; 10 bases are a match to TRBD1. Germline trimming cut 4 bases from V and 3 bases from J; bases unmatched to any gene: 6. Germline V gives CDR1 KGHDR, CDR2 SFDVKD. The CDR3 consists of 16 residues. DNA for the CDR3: TGTGCCACCAGTGACACCGGGACAGGGGTTACAGATACGCAGTATTTT. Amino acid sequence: CATSDTGTGVTDTQYF.

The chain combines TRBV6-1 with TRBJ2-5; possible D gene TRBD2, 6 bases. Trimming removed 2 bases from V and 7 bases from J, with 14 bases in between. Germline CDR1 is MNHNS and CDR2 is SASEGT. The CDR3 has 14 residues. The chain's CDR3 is CASSEKEGLGTQYF. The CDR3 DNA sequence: TGTGCCAGCAGTGAAAAAGAGGGACTTGGGACCCAGTACTTC.

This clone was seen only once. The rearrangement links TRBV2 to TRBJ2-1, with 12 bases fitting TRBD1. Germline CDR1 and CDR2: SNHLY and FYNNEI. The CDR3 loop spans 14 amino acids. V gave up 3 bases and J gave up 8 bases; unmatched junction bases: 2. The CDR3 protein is CASSDGTGGDEQFF. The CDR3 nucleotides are TGTGCCAGCAGTGATGGGACAGGGGGCGATGAGCAGTTCTTC.

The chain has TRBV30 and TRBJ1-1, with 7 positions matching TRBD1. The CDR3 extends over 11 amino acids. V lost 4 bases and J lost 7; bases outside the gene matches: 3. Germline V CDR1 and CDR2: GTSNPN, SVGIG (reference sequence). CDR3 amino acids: CAWKGDSEAFF. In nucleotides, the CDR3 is TGTGCCTGGAAGGGGGACAGTGAAGCTTTCTTT.

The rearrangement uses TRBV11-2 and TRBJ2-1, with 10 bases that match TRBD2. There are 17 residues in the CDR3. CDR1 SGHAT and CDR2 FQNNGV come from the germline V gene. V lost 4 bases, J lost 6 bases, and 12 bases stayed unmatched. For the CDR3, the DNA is TGTGCCAGCAGCTCCCGACCTAGCGGGAGCCCCACCAATGAGCAGTTCTTC. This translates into CASSSRPSGSPTNEQFF.

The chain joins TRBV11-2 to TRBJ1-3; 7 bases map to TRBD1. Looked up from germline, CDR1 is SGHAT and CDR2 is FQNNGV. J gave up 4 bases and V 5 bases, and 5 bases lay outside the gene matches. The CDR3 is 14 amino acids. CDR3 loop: CASSQGTEGNTIYF. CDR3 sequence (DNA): TGTGCCAGCAGCCAGGGGACAGAAGGAAACACCATATATTTT.

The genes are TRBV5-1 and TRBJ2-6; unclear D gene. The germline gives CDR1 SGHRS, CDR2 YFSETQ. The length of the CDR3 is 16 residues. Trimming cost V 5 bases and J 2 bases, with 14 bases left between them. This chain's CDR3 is CASSYITPAGANVLTF. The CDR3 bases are TGCGCCAGCAGTTATATAACTCCCGCTGGGGCCAACGTCCTGACTTTC.

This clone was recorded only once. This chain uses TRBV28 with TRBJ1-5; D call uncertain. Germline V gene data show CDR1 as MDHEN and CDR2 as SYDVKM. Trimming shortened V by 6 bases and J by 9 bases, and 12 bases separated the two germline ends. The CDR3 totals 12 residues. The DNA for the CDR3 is TGTGCCAGCAGCCTAGCCACTGGGCCCCAGCATTTT. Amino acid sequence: CASSLATGPQHF.

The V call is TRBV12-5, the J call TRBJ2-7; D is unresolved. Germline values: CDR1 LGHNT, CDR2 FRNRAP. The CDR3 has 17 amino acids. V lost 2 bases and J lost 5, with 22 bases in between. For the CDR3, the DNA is TGTGCTAGTGGTTTGCTAAGTATAATGGGGAAATCTCACGAGCAGTACTTC. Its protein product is CASGLLSIMGKSHEQYF.

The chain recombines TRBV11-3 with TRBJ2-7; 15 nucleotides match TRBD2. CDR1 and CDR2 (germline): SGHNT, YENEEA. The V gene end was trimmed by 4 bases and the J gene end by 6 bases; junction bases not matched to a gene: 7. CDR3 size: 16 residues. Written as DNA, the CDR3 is TGTGCCAGCAGCTCTTCCGGGACTAGCGGGAGGATCGAGCAGTACTTC. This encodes CASSSSGTSGRIEQYF. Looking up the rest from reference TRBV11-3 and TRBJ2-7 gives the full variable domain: EAGVVQSPRYKIIEKKQPVAFWCNPISGHNTLYWYLQNLGQGPELLIRYENEEAVDDSQLPKDRFSAERLKGVDSTLKIQPAELGDSAVYLCASSSSGTSGRIEQYFGPGTRLTVT.

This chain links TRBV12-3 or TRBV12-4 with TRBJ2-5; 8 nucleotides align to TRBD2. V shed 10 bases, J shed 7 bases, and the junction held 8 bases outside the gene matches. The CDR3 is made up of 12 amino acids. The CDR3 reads CATSASGRTQYF. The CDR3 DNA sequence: TGTGCCACCTCCGCCAGCGGGAGGACCCAGTACTTC.

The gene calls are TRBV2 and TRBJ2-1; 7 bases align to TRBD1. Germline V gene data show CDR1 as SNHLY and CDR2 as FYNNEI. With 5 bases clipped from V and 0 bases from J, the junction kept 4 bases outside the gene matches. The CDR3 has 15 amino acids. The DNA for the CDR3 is TGTGCCAGCAGTTTACAGGGGAGCTCCTACAATGAGCAGTTCTTC. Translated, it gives CASSLQGSSYNEQFF.

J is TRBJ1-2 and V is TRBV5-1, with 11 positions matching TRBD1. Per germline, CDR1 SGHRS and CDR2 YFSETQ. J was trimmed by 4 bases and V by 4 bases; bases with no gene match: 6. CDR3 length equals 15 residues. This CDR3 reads CASSPGQGAIYGYTF. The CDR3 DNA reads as TGCGCCAGCAGCCCCGGACAGGGGGCCATCTATGGCTACACCTTC.

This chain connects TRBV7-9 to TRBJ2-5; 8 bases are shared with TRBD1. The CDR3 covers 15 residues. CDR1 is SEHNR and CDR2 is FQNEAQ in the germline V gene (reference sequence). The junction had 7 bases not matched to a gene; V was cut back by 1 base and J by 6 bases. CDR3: CASSLEEQGVKTQYF. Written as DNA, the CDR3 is TGTGCCAGCAGCTTAGAGGAACAGGGGGTGAAGACCCAGTACTTC.

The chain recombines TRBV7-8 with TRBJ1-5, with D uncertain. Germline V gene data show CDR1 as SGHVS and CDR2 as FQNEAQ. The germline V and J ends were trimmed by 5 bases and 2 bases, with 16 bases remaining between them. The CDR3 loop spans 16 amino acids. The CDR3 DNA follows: TGTGCCAGCAGCAACTTGCTCAGCGGGGGCAATCAGCCCCAGCATTTT. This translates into CASSNLLSGGNQPQHF.

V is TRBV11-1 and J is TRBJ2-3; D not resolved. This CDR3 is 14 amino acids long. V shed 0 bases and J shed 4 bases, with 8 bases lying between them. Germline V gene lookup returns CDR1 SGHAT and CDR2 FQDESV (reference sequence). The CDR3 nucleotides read TGTGCCAGCAGCTTAGCTGATCCCCCAGATACGCAGTATTTT. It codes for CASSLADPPDTQYF.

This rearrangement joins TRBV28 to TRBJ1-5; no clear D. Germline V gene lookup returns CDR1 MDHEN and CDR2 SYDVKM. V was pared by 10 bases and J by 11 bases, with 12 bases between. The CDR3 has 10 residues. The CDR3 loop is CATEGGAQHF. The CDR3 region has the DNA TGTGCCACGGAAGGAGGAGCCCAGCATTTT.

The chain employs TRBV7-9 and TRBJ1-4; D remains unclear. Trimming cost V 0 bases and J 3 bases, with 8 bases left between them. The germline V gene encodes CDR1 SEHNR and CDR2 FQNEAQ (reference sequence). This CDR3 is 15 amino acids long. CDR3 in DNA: TGTGCCAGCAGCTTAGCAGCGACGCCTAATGAAAAACTGTTTTTT. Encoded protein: CASSLAATPNEKLFF.

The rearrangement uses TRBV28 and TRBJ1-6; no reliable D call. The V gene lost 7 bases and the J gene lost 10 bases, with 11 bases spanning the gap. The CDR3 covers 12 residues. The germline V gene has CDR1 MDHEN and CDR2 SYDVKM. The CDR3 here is CASTSRRSPLHF. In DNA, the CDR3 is TGTGCCAGCACCAGCCGGAGATCACCCCTCCACTTT. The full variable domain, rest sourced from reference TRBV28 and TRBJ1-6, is DVKVTQSSRYLVKRTGEKVFLECVQDMDHENMFWYRQDPGLGLRLIYFSYDVKMKEKGDIPEGYSVSREKKERFSLILESASTNQTSMYLCASTSRRSPLHFGNGTRLTVT.

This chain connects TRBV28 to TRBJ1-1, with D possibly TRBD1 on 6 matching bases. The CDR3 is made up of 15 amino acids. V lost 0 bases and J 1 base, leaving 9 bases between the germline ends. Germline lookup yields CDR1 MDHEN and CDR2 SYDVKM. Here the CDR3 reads CASSLWGTKNTEAFF. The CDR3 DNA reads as TGTGCCAGCAGTTTATGGGGGACAAAGAACACTGAAGCTTTCTTT.

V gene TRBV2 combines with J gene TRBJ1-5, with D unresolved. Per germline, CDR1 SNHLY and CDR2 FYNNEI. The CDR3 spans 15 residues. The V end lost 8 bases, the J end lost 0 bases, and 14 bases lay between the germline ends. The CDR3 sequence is CASSEEKSSNQPQHF. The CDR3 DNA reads TGTGCCAGCTCGGAGGAGAAAAGTAGCAATCAGCCCCAGCATTTT.

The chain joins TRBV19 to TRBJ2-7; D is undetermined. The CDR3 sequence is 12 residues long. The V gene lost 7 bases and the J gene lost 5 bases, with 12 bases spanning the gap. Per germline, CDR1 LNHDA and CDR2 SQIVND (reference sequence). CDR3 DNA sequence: TGTGCCAGTATCCCCCGCCAACACGAGCAGTACTTC. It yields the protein CASIPRQHEQYF.

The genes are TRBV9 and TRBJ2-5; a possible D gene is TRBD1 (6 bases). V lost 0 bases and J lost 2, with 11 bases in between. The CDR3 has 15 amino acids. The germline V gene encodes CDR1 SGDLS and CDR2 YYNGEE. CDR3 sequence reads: CASSVGSGAQETQYF. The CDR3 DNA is TGTGCCAGCAGCGTAGGGTCAGGGGCACAAGAGACCCAGTACTTC.

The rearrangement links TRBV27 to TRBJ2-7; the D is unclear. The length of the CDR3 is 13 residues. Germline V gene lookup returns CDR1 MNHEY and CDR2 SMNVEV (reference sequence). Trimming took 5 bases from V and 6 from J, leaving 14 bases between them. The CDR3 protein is CASSTQIGSEQYF. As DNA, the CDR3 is TGTGCCAGCAGTACACAAATAGGGTCCGAGCAGTACTTC.

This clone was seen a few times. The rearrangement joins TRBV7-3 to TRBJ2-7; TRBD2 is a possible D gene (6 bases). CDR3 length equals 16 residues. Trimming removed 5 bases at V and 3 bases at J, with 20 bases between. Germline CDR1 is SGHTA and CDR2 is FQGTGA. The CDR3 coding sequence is TGTGCCAGCAGCCCTACCGGGGGTAGCCCAAGCTACGAGCAGTACTTC. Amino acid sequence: CASSPTGGSPSYEQYF.

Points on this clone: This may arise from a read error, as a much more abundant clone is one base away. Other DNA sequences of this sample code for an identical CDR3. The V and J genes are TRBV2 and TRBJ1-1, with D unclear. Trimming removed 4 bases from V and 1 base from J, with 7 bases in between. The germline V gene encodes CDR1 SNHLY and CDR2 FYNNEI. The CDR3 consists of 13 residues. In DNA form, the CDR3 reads TGTGCCAGCAGTGGACAACCGAACACTGAAGCTTTCTTT. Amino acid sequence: CASSGQPNTEAFF.

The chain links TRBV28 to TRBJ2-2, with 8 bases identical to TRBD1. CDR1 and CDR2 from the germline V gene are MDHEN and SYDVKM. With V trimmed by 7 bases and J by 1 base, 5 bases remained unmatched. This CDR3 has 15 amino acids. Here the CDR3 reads CASKAGQENTGELFF. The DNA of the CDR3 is TGTGCCAGCAAGGCGGGACAGGAGAACACCGGGGAGCTGTTTTTT.

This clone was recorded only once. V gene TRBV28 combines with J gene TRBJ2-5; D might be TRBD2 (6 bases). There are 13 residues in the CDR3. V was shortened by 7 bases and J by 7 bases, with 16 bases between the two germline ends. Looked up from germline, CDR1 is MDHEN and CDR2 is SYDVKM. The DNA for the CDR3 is TGTGCCAGCACCTTTGGGGGGATTGGGACCCAGTACTTC. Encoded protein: CASTFGGIGTQYF.